The present entry profiles one T cell receptor beta chain with its context. This clone was counted only a few times. Its antigen is still unknown. Per-base qualities were not stored, and no clone one base away is much larger. The data were obtained in a study of preoperative IRX-2 immunotherapy in early breast cancer (dated by TCRdb to the late 2010s). The method behind the library was the immunoSEQ multiplex PCR assay. Not all clones reach the TCRdb copy of this immuneACCESS table, which keeps in-frame sequences only. Checked studies attribute under half of the gap to unresolved V genes and leave the rest unexplained. In this sample the table shows over 20,000 clones, approximately 80% of which occur a single time. The top ten clones comprise 1% to 1.5% of the sample. Trimming takes 5 bases off V and 6 bases off J; junction bases not matched to a gene: 7. Including the terminal cysteine and phenylalanine, the CDR3 comprises 15 residues. The entry retains the CDR3 DNA only, 45 bases that are in frame from base 1. The germline V gene supplies CDR1 SGHNT and CDR2 YENEEA.

The label giving this sample's treatment or condition can be read as: preoperative locoregional IRX-2 cytokine immunotherapy. The samples were obtained from a phase Ib study that tested preoperative, locoregional IRX-2 cytokine immunotherapy meant to prime immune responses. The donors were early-stage breast cancer patients who were given IRX-2 prior to surgery. This receptor chain uses TRBV11-3 and TRBJ1-6; 7 bases in the middle match TRBD1. The clonotype originates from a human donor with breast cancer. Sequenced material: lymph node tissue, taken after IRX-2 immunotherapy. CDR3 region: CASSPRQGPNSPLHF. The DNA is TGTGCCAGCAGCCCCCGACAGGGCCCTAATTCACCCCTCCACTTT.